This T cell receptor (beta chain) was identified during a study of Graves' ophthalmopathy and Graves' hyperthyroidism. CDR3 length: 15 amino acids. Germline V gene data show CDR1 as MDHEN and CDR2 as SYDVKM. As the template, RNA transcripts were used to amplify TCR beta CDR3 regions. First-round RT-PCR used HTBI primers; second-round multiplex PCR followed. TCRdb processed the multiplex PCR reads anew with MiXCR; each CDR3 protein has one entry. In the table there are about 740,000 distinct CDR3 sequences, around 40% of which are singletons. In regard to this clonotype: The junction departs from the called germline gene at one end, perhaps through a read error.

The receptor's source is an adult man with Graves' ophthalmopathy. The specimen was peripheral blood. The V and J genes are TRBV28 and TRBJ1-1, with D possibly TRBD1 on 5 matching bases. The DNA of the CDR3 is TGTGCCAGCAGCAACCGGGGCGCCCTGAACGCTGAAGCTTTCTTT. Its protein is CASSNRGALNAEAFF.